This is a list of T cell receptor beta chains from one sample in a study of blood T cell repertoires in COVID-19. Generated by immunoSEQ multiplex PCR, the TCRdb table keeps only in-frame clones and is missing some. The data hold about 80,000 clones, with 88% observed a single time. Material: peripheral blood. The receptor set was obtained from an elderly woman with acute or convalescent COVID-19. Each CDR3 is given with its conserved first and last residue. Expanded clones are given a class, and other clones once, few, many or no size at all.

v_call cdr3_length clone_size cdr3_aa
TRBV19 14 NA CASKQRGYTDTQYF
TRBV2 18 NA CATQSETSGIGWTDTQYF
TRBV19 16 NA CASSVGDSSSYNEQFF
TRBV20-1 15 NA CSASGTSKVNTEAFF
TRBV7-6 16 NA CASSPLPNSGANVLTF
TRBV3-1/TRBV3-2 16 once CASSQGEGISGNTIYF
TRBV9 14 once CASSRSWSSYEQYF
TRBV4-2 16 NA CASSPLTSGVQETQYF
TRBV12-3/TRBV12-4 11 NA CASLLHNEQFF
TRBV14 15 NA CASSLHRDWNYGYTF
TRBV27 15 NA CASSPTWDSSSPLHF
TRBV18 13 NA CASSPDRDTEAFF
TRBV27 14 NA CASSLRLLGGTQYF
TRBV5-4 16 NA CASSPGQGPFQETQYF
TRBV6-6 16 NA CASSFSGTSMTDTQYF
TRBV18 13 NA CASSPGQSPGYTF
TRBV5-1 15 few CASSLGGSGLETQYF
TRBV30 15 NA CAWSVQTGGVQPQHF
TRBV25-1 16 NA CASSPGTSGNSDTQYF
TRBV30 12 NA CAWSRMGEKLFF
TRBV9 16 NA CASSVASGSLFNEQFF
TRBV7-8 15 NA CASSARGSYNSPLHF
TRBV2 14 NA CASKRGGSNQPQHF
TRBV5-1 15 NA CASSLSDRGYTEAFF
TRBV2 16 NA CASSGMGARGGNEQFF
TRBV19 15 NA CASSYGRVGTGELFF
TRBV5-1 14 NA CASSVGQGNEKLFF
TRBV5-1 13 NA CASSGQGVTEAFF
TRBV5-4 16 NA CASSSRQAEGANVLTF